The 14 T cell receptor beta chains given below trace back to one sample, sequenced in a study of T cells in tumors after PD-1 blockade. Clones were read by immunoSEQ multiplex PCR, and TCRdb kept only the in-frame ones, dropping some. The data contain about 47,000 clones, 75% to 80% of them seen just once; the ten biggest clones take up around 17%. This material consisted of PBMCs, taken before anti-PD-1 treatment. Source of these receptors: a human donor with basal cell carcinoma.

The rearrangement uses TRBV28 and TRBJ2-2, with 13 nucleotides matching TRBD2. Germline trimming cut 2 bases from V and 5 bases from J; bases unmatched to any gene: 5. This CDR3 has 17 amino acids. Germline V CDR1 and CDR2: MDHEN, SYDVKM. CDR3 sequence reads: CASSLRGLAGATGELFF. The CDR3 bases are TGTGCCAGCAGTTTACGAGGACTAGCGGGAGCAACCGGGGAGCTGTTTTTT.

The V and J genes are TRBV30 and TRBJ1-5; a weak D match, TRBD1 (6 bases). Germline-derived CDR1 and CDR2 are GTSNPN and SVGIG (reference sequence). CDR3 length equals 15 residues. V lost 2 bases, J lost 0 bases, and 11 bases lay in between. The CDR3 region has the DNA TGTGCCTGGAGTTACAAACAGGGTAGCAATCAGCCCCAGCATTTT. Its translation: CAWSYKQGSNQPQHF.

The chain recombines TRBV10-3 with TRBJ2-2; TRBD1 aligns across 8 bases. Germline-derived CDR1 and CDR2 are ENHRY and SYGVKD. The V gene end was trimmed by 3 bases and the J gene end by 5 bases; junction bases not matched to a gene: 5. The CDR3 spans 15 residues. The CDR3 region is CAISDPRGRTGELFF. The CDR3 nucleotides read TGTGCCATCAGTGACCCCAGGGGGCGGACCGGGGAGCTGTTTTTT.

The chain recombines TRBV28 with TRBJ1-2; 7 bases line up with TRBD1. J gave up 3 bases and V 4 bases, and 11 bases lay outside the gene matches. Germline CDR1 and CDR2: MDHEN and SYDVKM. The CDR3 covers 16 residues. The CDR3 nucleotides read TGTGCCAGCAGTTACACCCAGGGGGTCTGGCACTATGGCTACACCTTC. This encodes CASSYTQGVWHYGYTF.

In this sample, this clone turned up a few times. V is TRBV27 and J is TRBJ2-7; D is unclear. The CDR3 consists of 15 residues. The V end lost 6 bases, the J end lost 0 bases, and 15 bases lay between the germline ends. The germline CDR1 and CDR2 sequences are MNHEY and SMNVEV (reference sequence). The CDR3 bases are TGTGCCAGCAGAAGGTGGCAGGATAGCTCCTACGAGCAGTACTTC. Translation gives CASRRWQDSSYEQYF.

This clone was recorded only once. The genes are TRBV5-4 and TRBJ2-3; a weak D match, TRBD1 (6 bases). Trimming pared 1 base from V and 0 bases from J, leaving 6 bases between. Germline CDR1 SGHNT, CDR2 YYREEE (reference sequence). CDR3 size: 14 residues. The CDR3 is CASSLQGSTDTQYF. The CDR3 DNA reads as TGTGCCAGCAGCTTGCAGGGGAGCACAGATACGCAGTATTTT.

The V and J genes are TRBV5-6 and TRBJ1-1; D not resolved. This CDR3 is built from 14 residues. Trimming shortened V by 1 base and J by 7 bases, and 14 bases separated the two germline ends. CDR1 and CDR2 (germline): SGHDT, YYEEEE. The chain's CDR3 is CASSLLATASEAFF. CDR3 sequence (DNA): TGTGCCAGCAGCTTGTTGGCAACCGCAAGTGAAGCTTTCTTT.

CDR3: CASSDGTGGRSNQPQHF. The DNA of the CDR3 is TGTGCCAGCAGTGACGGGACAGGGGGCAGGAGCAATCAGCCCCAGCATTTT. The genes are TRBV6-1 and TRBJ1-5; TRBD1 matches 12 bases. The CDR3 loop spans 17 amino acids. V dropped 3 bases and J dropped 1; count of bases not matched to a gene: 4. The V gene's germline CDR1 is MNHNS and CDR2 SASEGT.

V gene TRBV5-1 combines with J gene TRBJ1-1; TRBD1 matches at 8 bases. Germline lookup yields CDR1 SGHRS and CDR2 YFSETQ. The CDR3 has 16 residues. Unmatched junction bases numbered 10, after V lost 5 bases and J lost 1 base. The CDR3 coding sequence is TGCGCCAGCAGTCGGGTGAGCGGGACAGGGAACACTGAAGCTTTCTTT. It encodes CASSRVSGTGNTEAFF.

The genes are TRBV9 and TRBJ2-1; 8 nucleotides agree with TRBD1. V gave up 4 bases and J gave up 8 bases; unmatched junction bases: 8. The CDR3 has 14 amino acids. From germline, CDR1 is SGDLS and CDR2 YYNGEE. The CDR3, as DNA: TGTGCCAGCAGCCCCTGGACAGGGTTGGATGAGCAGTTCTTC. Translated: CASSPWTGLDEQFF.

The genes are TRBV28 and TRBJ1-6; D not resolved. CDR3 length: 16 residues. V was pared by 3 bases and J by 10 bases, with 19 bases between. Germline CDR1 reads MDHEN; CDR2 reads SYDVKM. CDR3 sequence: CASSFIWETTGSPLHF. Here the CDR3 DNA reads TGTGCCAGCAGTTTTATTTGGGAGACCACTGGCTCACCCCTCCACTTT.

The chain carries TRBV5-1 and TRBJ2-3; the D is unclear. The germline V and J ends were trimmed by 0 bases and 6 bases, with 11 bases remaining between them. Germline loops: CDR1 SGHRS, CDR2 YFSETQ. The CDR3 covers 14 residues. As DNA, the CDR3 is TGCGCCAGCAGCTTGGTAGGGTCAAAGGATACGCAGTATTTT. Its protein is CASSLVGSKDTQYF.

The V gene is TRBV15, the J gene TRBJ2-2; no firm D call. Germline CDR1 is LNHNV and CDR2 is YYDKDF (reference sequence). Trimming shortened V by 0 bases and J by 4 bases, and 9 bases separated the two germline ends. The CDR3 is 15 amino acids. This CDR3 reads CATSRDLSTTGELFF. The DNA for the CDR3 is TGTGCCACCAGCAGAGATCTTTCGACCACCGGGGAGCTGTTTTTT.

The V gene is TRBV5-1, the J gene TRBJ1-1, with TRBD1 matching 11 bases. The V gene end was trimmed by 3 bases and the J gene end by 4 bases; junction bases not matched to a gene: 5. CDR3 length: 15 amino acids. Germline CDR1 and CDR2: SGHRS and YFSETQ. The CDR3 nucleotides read TGCGCCAGCAGCTCGGGACAGGGGGGTTTCACTGAAGCTTTCTTT. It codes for CASSSGQGGFTEAFF. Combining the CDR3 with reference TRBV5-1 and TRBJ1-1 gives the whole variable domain KAGVTQTPRYLIKTRGQQVTLSCSPISGHRSVSWYQQTPGQGLQFLFEYFSETQRNKGNFPGRFSGRQFSNSRSEMNVSTLELGDSALYLCASSSGQGGFTEAFFGQGTRLTVV.